Listed below are T cell receptor beta chains from one sample, sequenced in a study of T cells in Graves' hyperthyroidism and ophthalmopathy. TCRdb passed the multiplex PCR reads through MiXCR, listing each CDR3 protein once. The data contain approximately 400,000 distinct CDR3 sequences, around 15% of them singletons. Sequencing input: blood. The receptor source for this set is a woman in her twenties or thirties with Graves' ophthalmopathy. CDR3s include the opening cysteine and the closing phenylalanine or tryptophan. D genes are given only for firm matches. Clone sizes are given selectively: once, few, many, or a class where the clone is expanded.

clone size: many; J gene: TRBJ2-1; V gene: TRBV14; D gene: TRBD2; CDR3 DNA: TGTGCCAGCAGCCAAGTATTAGCGGGGGGGATCGATGAGCAGTTCTTC; CDR3 protein: CASSQVLAGGIDEQFF
clone size: many; J gene: TRBJ2-2; V gene: TRBV7-2; D gene: -; CDR3 DNA: TGTGCCAGCAGCTTACAGGGGATTCTCACCGGGGAGCTGTTTTTT; CDR3 protein: CASSLQGILTGELFF
clone size: few; J gene: TRBJ1-2; V gene: TRBV28; D gene: TRBD1; CDR3 DNA: TGTGCCAGCAGTGGTGACAGGGAGGGGTATGGCTACACCTTC; CDR3 protein: CASSGDREGYGYTF
clone size: many; J gene: TRBJ1-1; V gene: TRBV5-1; D gene: -; CDR3 DNA: TGCGCCAGCAGCACAAGGACAGACCCTAACACTGAAGCTTTCTTT; CDR3 protein: CASSTRTDPNTEAFF
clone size: many; J gene: TRBJ2-1; V gene: TRBV28; D gene: -; CDR3 DNA: TGTGCCAGCCGATGGTCCGGGTCCCCCCGGGATGAGCAGTTCTTC; CDR3 protein: CASRWSGSPRDEQFF
clone size: many; J gene: TRBJ2-5; V gene: TRBV12-3/TRBV12-4; D gene: -; CDR3 DNA: TGTGCCAGCAGCCGGGACGGACACAAGGAGACCCAGTACTTC; CDR3 protein: CASSRDGHKETQYF
clone size: -; J gene: TRBJ1-6; V gene: TRBV5-6; D gene: TRBD1; CDR3 DNA: TGTGCCAGCAGCTCGCGACAGGGATGGTCACCCCTCCACTTT; CDR3 protein: CASSSRQGWSPLHF
clone size: many; J gene: TRBJ1-5; V gene: TRBV28; D gene: -; CDR3 DNA: TGTGCCAGCATTCGACGGGGGAGCAATCAGCCCCAGCATTTT; CDR3 protein: CASIRRGSNQPQHF
clone size: many; J gene: TRBJ2-2; V gene: TRBV7-2; D gene: TRBD2; CDR3 DNA: TGTGCCAACGGGCGGGGGGGGCAAGTGACCGGGGAGCTGTTTTTT; CDR3 protein: CANGRGGQVTGELFF
clone size: -; J gene: TRBJ2-3; V gene: TRBV10-3; D gene: -; CDR3 DNA: TGTGCTGTAGCAAGTAATACAGATACGCAGTATTTT; CDR3 protein: CAVASNTDTQYF
clone size: once; J gene: TRBJ1-1; V gene: TRBV27; D gene: -; CDR3 DNA: TGTGCCAGCAATCCGGGACCGGAGAACACTGAAGCTTTCTTT; CDR3 protein: CASNPGPENTEAFF
clone size: many; J gene: TRBJ2-1; V gene: TRBV6-2/TRBV6-3; D gene: -; CDR3 DNA: TGTGCCAGCAGACCTGACGGGTTGGATGAGCAGTTCTTC; CDR3 protein: CASRPDGLDEQFF
clone size: many; J gene: TRBJ1-2; V gene: TRBV11-2; D gene: -; CDR3 DNA: TGTGCCAGCAGCCCTTTGCATAATAACTATGGCTACACCTTC; CDR3 protein: CASSPLHNNYGYTF
clone size: -; J gene: TRBJ2-5; V gene: TRBV2; D gene: TRBD1; CDR3 DNA: TGTGCCAGCAGTCACAGGGGTGAGACCCAGTACTTC; CDR3 protein: CASSHRGETQYF
clone size: -; J gene: TRBJ1-4; V gene: TRBV10-3; D gene: -; CDR3 DNA: TGTGCCATCAGTGAGTCGATAGGAGAGGGGATGAATGAAAAACTGTTTTTT; CDR3 protein: CAISESIGEGMNEKLFF
clone size: few; J gene: TRBJ1-1; V gene: TRBV5-1; D gene: TRBD1; CDR3 DNA: TGCGCCAGCAGCTTGGTAGGGGGCTATGACACTGAAGCTTTCTTT; CDR3 protein: CASSLVGGYDTEAFF
clone size: -; J gene: TRBJ2-3; V gene: TRBV9; D gene: -; CDR3 DNA: TGTGCCAGCAGCGTAGGTGGCAGTTTCACAGATACGCAGTATTTT; CDR3 protein: CASSVGGSFTDTQYF
clone size: many; J gene: TRBJ2-1; V gene: TRBV13; D gene: -; CDR3 DNA: TGTGCCAGCAGCTTCGGGGCTGGGAGGAATGAGCAGTTCTTC; CDR3 protein: CASSFGAGRNEQFF
clone size: many; J gene: TRBJ2-5; V gene: TRBV11-2; D gene: -; CDR3 DNA: TGTGCCAGCAGCTTAGAACAGGGACCGAGGGAGACCCAGTACTTC; CDR3 protein: CASSLEQGPRETQYF
clone size: many; J gene: TRBJ2-2; V gene: TRBV11-2; D gene: TRBD1; CDR3 DNA: TGTGCCAGCAGCTTACTAGCACAGGGGGCCGCCGGGGAGCTGTTTTTT; CDR3 protein: CASSLLAQGAAGELFF
clone size: many; J gene: TRBJ1-1; V gene: TRBV6-1; D gene: -; CDR3 DNA: TGTGCCAGCCAGGGGCCGACTGAAGCTTTCTTT; CDR3 protein: CASQGPTEAFF
clone size: -; J gene: TRBJ1-2; V gene: TRBV19; D gene: -; CDR3 DNA: TGTGCCAGTAGCCTCCCGACAGAATTTTTGGATGGCTACACCTTC; CDR3 protein: CASSLPTEFLDGYTF